This TCR beta chain was identified in a study of blood T cell repertoires in COVID-19. Recruitment covered about two dozen US areas and drew participants whose ages spanned about 18 to 89 years. Participant-given clinical history determined each cohort assignment. As regards this clone: At the DNA level, this CDR3 is encoded by other sequences in the same sample as well.

Clones were read by immunoSEQ multiplex PCR, and TCRdb kept only the in-frame ones, dropping some. This table holds about 81,000 clones, around 88% found once. The CDR3 is 11 residues long. V was pared by 5 bases and J by 3 bases, with 5 bases between. CDR1 SGHTA and CDR2 FQGNSA come from the germline V gene. The receptor was isolated from a woman in her forties or fifties with acute COVID-19. Sequenced sample: PBMCs or T cells enriched from blood (not recorded which). The chain is built from TRBV7-2 and TRBJ2-7; the D is unclear. The DNA for the CDR3 is TGTGCCAGCAGCCCCAACTACGAGCAGTACTTC. This sequence encodes CASSPNYEQYF.